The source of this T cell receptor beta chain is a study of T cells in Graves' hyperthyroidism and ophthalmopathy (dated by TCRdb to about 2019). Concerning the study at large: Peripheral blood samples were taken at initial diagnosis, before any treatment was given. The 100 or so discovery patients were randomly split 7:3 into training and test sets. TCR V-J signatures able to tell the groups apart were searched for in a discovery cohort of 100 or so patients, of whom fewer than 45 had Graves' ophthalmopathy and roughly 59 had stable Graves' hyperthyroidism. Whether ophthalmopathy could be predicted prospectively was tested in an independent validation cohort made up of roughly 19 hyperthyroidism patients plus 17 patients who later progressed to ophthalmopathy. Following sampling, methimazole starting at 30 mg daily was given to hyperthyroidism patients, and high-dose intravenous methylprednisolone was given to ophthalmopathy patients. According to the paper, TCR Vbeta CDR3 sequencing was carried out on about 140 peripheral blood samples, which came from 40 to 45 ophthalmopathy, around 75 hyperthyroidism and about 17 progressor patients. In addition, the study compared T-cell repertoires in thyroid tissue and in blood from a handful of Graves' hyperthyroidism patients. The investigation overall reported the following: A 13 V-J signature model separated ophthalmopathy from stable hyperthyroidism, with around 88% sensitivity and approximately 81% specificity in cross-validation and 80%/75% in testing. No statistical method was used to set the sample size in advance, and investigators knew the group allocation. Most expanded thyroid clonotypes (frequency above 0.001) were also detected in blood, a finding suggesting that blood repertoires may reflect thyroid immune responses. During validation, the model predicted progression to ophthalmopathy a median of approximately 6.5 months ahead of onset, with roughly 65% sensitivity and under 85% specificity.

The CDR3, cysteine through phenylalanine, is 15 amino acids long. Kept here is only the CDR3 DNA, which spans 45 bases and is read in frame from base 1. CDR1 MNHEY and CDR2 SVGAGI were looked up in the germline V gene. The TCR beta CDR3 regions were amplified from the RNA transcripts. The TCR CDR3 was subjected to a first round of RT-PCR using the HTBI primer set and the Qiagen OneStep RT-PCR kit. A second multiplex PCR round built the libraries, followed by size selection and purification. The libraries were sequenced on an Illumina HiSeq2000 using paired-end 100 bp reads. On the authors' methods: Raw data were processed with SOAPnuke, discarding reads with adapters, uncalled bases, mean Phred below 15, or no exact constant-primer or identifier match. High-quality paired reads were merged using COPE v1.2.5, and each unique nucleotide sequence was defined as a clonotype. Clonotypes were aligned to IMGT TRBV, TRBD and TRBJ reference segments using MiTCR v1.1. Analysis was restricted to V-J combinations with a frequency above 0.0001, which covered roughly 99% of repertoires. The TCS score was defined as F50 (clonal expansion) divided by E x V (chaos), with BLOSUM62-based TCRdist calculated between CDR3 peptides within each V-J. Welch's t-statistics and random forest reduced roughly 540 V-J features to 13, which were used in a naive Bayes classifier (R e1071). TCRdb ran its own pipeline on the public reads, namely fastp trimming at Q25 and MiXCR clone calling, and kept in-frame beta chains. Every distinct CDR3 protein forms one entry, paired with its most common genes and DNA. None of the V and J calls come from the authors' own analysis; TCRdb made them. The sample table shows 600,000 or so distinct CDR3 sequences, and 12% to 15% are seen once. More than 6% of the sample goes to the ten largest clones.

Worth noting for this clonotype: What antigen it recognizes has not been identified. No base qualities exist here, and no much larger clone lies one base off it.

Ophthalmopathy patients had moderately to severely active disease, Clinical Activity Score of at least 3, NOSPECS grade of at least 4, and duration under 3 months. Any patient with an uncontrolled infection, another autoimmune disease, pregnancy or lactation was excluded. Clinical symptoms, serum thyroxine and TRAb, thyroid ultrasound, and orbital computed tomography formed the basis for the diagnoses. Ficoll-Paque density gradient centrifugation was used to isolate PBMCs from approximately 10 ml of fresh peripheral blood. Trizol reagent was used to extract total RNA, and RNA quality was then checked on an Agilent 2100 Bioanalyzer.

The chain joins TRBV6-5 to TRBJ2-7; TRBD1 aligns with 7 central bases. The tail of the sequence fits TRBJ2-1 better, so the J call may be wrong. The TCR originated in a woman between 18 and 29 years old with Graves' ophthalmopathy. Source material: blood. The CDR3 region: CASSYSRDSSYEQFF. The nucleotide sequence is TGTGCCAGCAGTTACTCAAGGGACAGCTCCTACGAGCAGTTCTTC.